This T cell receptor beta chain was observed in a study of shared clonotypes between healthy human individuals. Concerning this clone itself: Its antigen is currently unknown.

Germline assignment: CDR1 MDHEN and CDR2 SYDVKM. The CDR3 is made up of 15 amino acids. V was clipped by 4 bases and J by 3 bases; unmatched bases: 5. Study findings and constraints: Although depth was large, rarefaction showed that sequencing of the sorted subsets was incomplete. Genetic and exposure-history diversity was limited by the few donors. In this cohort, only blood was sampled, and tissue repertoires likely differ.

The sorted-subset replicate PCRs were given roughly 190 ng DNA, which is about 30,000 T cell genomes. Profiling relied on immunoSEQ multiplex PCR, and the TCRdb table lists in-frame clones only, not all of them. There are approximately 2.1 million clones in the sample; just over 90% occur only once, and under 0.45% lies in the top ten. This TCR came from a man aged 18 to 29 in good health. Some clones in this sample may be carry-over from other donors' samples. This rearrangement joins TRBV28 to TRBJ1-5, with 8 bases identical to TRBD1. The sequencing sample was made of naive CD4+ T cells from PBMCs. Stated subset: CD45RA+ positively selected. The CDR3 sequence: CASSWTGKYNQPQHF. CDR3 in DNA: TGTGCCAGCAGTTGGACAGGGAAATACAATCAGCCCCAGCATTTT. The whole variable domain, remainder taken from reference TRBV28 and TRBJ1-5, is DVKVTQSSRYLVKRTGEKVFLECVQDMDHENMFWYRQDPGLGLRLIYFSYDVKMKEKGDIPEGYSVSREKKERFSLILESASTNQTSMYLCASSWTGKYNQPQHFGDGTRLSIL.